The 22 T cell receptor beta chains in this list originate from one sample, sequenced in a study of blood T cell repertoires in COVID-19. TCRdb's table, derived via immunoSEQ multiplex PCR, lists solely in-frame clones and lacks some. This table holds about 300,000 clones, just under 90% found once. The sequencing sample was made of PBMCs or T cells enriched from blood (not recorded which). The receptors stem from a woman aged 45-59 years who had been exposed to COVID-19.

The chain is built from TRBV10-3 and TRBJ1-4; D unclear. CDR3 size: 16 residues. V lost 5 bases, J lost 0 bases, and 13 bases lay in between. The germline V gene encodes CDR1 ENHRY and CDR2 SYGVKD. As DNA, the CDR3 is TGTGCCATCAGTCGGGTTGAGGGTCCAACTAATGAAAAACTGTTTTTT. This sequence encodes CAISRVEGPTNEKLFF.

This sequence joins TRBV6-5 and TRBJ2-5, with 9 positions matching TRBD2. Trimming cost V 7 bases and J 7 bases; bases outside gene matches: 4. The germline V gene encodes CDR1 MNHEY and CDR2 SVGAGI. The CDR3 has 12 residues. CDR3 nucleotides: TGTGCCAGCACATCGACTAGCGGGACCCAGTACTTC. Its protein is CASTSTSGTQYF.

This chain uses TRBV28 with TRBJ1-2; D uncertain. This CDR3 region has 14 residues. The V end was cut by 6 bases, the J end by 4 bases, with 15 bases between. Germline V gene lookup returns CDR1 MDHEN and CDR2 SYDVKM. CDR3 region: CASSSDPRIYGYTF. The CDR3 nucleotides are TGTGCCAGCAGCTCCGACCCGAGGATCTATGGCTACACCTTC.

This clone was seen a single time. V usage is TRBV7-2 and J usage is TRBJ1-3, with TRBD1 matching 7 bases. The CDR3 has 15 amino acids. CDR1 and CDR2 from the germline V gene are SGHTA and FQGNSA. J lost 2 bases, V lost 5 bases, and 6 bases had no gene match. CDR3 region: CASSQSQGAGNTIYF. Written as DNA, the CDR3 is TGTGCCAGCAGCCAATCGCAGGGGGCTGGAAACACCATATATTTT.

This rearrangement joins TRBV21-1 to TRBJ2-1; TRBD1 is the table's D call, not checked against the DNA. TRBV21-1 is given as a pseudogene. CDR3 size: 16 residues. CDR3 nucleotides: TGTGCCAGCAGCAAATCAAGGTCGACAGGGACGAATGAGCAGTTCTTC. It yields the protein CASSKSRSTGTNEQFF.

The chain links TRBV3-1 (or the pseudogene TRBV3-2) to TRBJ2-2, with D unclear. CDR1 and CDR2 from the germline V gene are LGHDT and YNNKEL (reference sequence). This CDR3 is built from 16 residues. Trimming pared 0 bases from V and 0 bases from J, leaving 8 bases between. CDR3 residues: CASSQDRATNTGELFF. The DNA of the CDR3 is TGTGCCAGCAGCCAAGATAGAGCCACGAACACCGGGGAGCTGTTTTTT.

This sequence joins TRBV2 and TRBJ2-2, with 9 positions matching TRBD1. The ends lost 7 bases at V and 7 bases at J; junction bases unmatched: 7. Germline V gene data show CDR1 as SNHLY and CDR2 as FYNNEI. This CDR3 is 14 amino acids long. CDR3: CASIRDRDIGELFF. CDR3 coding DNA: TGTGCCAGCATCCGGGACAGGGATATCGGGGAGCTGTTTTTT.

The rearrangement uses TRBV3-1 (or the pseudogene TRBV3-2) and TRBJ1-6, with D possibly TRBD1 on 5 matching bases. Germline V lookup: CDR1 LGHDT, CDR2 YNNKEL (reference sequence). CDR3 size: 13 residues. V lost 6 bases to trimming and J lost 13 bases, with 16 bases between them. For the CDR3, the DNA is TGTGCCAGCAGTGACGAGCAGGGTTCGCCCCTCCACTTT. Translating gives CASSDEQGSPLHF.

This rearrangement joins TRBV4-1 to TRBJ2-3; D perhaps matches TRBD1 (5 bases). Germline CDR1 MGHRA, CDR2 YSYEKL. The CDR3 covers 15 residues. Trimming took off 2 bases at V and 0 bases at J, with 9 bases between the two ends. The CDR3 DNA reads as TGCGCCAGCAGCCAACACAGGAGCAGCACAGATACGCAGTATTTT. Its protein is CASSQHRSSTDTQYF.

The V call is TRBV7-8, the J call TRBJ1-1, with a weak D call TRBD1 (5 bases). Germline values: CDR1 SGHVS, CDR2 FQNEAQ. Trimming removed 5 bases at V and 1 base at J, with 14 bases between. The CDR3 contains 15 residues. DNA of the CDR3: TGTGCCAGCAGCCCCCCGACAGCGGGGAACACTGAAGCTTTCTTT. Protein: CASSPPTAGNTEAFF.

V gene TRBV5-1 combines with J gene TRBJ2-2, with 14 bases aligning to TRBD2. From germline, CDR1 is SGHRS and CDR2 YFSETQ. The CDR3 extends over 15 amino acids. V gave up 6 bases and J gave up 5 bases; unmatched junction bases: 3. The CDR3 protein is CASTGLAGGTGELFF. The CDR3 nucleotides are TGCGCCAGCACCGGACTAGCGGGGGGTACCGGGGAGCTGTTTTTT.

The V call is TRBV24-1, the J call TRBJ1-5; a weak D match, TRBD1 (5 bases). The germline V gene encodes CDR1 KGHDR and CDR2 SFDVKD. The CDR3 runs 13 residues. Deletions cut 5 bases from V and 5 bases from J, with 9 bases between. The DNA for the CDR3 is TGTGCCACCAGTGGGGGGGGGTATCAGCCCCAGCATTTT. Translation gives CATSGGGYQPQHF.

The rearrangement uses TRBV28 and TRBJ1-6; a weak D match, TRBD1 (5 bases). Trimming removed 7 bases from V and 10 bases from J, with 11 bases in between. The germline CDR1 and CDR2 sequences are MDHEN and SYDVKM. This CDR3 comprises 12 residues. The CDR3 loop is CASTAGGSPLHF. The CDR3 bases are TGTGCCAGCACCGCCGGGGGATCACCCCTCCACTTT.

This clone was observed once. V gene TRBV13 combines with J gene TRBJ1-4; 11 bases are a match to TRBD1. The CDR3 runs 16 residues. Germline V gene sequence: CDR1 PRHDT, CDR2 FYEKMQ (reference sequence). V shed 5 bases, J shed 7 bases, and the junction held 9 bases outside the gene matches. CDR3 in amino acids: CASSEARGQGGEKLFF. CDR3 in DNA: TGTGCCAGCAGCGAAGCTCGGGGACAGGGGGGTGAAAAACTGTTTTTT.

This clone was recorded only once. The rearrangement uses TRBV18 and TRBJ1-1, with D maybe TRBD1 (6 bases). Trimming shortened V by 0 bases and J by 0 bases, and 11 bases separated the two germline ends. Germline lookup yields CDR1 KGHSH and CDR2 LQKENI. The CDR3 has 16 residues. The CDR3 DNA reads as TGTGCCAGCTCACCACCGGGACAAGGATTGAACACTGAAGCTTTCTTT. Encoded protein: CASSPPGQGLNTEAFF.

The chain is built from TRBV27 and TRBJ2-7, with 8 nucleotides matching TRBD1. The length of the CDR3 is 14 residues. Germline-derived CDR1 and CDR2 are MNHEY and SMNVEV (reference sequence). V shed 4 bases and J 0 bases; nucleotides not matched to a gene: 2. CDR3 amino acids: CASSSTGASYEQYF. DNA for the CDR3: TGTGCCAGCAGTTCGACAGGGGCCTCCTACGAGCAGTACTTC.

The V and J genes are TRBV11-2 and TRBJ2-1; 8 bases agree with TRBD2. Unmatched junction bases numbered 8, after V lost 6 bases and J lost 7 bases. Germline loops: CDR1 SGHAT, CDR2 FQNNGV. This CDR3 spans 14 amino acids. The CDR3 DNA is TGTGCCAGCAGGGAGCGGGGGCTGGGGAATGAGCAGTTCTTC. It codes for CASRERGLGNEQFF. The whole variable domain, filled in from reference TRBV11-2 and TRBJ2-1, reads EAGVAQSPRYKIIEKRQSVAFWCNPISGHATLYWYQQILGQGPKLLIQFQNNGVVDDSQLPKDRFSAERLKGVDSTLKIQPAKLEDSAVYLCASRERGLGNEQFFGPGTRLTVL.

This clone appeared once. The CDR3 reads CASTGGQYNTEAFF. The DNA for the CDR3 is TGTGCCAGCACGGGGGGGCAATACAACACTGAAGCTTTCTTT. The rearrangement links TRBV2 to TRBJ1-1; TRBD1 might be the D (6 bases). Trimming pared 7 bases from V and 2 bases from J, leaving 14 bases between. CDR1 and CDR2 from the germline V gene are SNHLY and FYNNEI. This CDR3 spans 14 amino acids.

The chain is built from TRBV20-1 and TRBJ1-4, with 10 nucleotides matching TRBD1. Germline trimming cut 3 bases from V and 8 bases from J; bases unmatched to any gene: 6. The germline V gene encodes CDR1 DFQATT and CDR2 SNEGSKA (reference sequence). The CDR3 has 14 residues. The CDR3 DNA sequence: TGCAGTGCTAGTTCGAGACAGGGGGCCGAAAAACTGTTTTTT. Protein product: CSASSRQGAEKLFF.

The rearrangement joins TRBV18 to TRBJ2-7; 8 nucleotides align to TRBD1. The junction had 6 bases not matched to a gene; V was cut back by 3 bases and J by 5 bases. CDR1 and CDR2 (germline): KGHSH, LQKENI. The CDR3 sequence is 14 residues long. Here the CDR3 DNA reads TGTGCCAGCTCACCGACAGGGGTACGAGACGAGCAGTACTTC. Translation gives CASSPTGVRDEQYF. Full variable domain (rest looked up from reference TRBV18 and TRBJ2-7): NAGVMQNPRHLVRRRGQEARLRCSPMKGHSHVYWYRQLPEEGLKFMVYLQKENIIDESGMPKERFSAEFPKEGPSILRIQQVVRGDSAAYFCASSPTGVRDEQYFGPGTRLTVT.

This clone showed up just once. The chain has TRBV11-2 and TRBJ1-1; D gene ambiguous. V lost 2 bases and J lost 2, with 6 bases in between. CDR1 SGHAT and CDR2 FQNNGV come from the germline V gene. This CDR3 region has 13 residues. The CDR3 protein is CASSLRGNTEAFF. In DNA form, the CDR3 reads TGTGCCAGCAGCTTACGAGGAAACACTGAAGCTTTCTTT.

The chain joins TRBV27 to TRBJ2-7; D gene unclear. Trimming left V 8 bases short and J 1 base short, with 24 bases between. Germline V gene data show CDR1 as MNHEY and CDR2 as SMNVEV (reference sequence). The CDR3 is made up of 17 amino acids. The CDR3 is CASVTHTARTLSYEQYF. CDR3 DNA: TGTGCCAGCGTAACCCACACCGCCCGAACCCTGTCCTACGAGCAGTACTTC.